The rows below give T cell receptor beta chains drawn from one sample of a study of blood T cell repertoires in COVID-19. Here immunoSEQ multiplex PCR was the method, and the copy in TCRdb shows in-frame clones only, minus some. The table includes a few hundred thousand clones, around 84% detected once. The source material was PBMCs or T cells enriched from blood (not recorded which). These receptors came from a woman younger than 30 who had recovered from COVID-19. CDR3s include the opening cysteine and the closing phenylalanine or tryptophan. A D gene is named only where the DNA matches it firmly. Size is stated for part of the rows, as once, few or many counts, or as a class when the clone is expanded.

cdr3_aa: CAISAAGGYEQYF
cdr3_nt: TGTGCCATCAGTGCGGCGGGAGGCTACGAGCAGTACTTC
clone_size: -
d_call: TRBD2
j_call: TRBJ2-7
v_call: TRBV10-3

cdr3_aa: CASSRNPGQGLNQPQHF
cdr3_nt: TGCGCCAGCAGCCGGAATCCGGGACAGGGGTTAAATCAGCCCCAGCATTTT
clone_size: -
d_call: TRBD1
j_call: TRBJ1-5
v_call: TRBV4-1

cdr3_aa: CASSTQGGEKLFF
cdr3_nt: TGTGCCAGCAGCACACAGGGCGGGGAAAAACTGTTTTTT
clone_size: -
d_call: -
j_call: TRBJ1-4
v_call: TRBV5-4

cdr3_aa: CASSVASPQGEQYF
cdr3_nt: TGTGCCAGCAGCGTAGCCAGTCCCCAGGGAGAGCAGTACTTC
clone_size: once
d_call: -
j_call: TRBJ2-7
v_call: TRBV9

cdr3_aa: CATSRAYPAGGLREKLFF
cdr3_nt: TGTGCCACCAGCAGGGCCTACCCCGCGGGAGGGTTAAGGGAAAAACTGTTTTTT
clone_size: -
d_call: -
j_call: TRBJ1-4
v_call: TRBV15

cdr3_aa: CASTLGQGYGYTF
cdr3_nt: TGTGCCAGCACCCTAGGGCAGGGCTATGGCTACACCTTC
clone_size: -
d_call: -
j_call: TRBJ1-2
v_call: TRBV3-1/TRBV3-2

cdr3_aa: CASSPPADTGELFF
cdr3_nt: TGTGCCAGCAGCCCGCCTGCGGACACCGGGGAGCTGTTTTTT
clone_size: few
d_call: -
j_call: TRBJ2-2
v_call: TRBV7-9

cdr3_aa: CASSVGGQGSYEQYF
cdr3_nt: TGTGCCAGCAGCGTGGGGGGACAGGGGTCCTACGAGCAGTACTTC
clone_size: -
d_call: TRBD1
j_call: TRBJ2-7
v_call: TRBV9

cdr3_aa: CASSLGRGPNTEAFF
cdr3_nt: TGTGCCAGCAGCCTCGGGAGGGGGCCCAACACTGAAGCTTTCTTT
clone_size: -
d_call: TRBD1
j_call: TRBJ1-1
v_call: TRBV3-1/TRBV3-2

cdr3_aa: CATSRGRGGSYEQYF
cdr3_nt: TGTGCCACCAGCAGAGGGAGGGGGGGCAGCTACGAGCAGTACTTC
clone_size: -
d_call: -
j_call: TRBJ2-7
v_call: TRBV15

cdr3_aa: CASFGSSPFYEQFF
cdr3_nt: TGTGCCAGCTTCGGGAGCAGCCCCTTTTATGAGCAGTTCTTC
clone_size: -
d_call: -
j_call: TRBJ2-1
v_call: TRBV5-6

cdr3_aa: CASSLGPSNEQFF
cdr3_nt: TGTGCCAGCAGCTTAGGGCCGTCCAATGAGCAGTTCTTC
clone_size: -
d_call: -
j_call: TRBJ2-1
v_call: TRBV11-2

cdr3_aa: CASSIKGVVETQYF
cdr3_nt: TGTGCCAGTAGTATAAAAGGGGTGGTTGAGACCCAGTACTTC
clone_size: -
d_call: -
j_call: TRBJ2-5
v_call: TRBV19

cdr3_aa: CASREAGGELGSYNEQFF
cdr3_nt: TGTGCCAGCAGAGAAGCGGGGGGAGAGCTAGGGTCCTACAATGAGCAGTTCTTC
clone_size: -
d_call: TRBD2
j_call: TRBJ2-1
v_call: TRBV6-1

cdr3_aa: CASKRTGVDTEAFF
cdr3_nt: TGTGCCAGTAAAAGGACAGGGGTTGACACTGAAGCTTTCTTT
clone_size: -
d_call: TRBD1
j_call: TRBJ1-1
v_call: TRBV19

cdr3_aa: CASSYDRGLETQYF
cdr3_nt: TGTGCCAGCAGTTACGACAGGGGGCTGGAGACCCAGTACTTC
clone_size: once
d_call: TRBD1
j_call: TRBJ2-5
v_call: TRBV27

cdr3_aa: CASKLQGLSNQPQHF
cdr3_nt: TGTGCCAGCAAACTACAGGGGTTAAGCAATCAGCCCCAGCATTTT
clone_size: few
d_call: TRBD1
j_call: TRBJ1-5
v_call: TRBV2

cdr3_aa: CASSLGTGSYNEQFF
cdr3_nt: TGCGCCAGCAGCCTCGGGACAGGGTCCTACAATGAGCAGTTCTTC
clone_size: -
d_call: TRBD1
j_call: TRBJ2-1
v_call: TRBV5-1

cdr3_aa: CASSLVLRGGQDPYEQYF
cdr3_nt: TGCGCCAGCAGCTTGGTTCTTCGTGGCGGACAAGACCCCTACGAGCAGTACTTC
clone_size: few
d_call: -
j_call: TRBJ2-7
v_call: TRBV5-1

cdr3_aa: CAWSPRWGDEQYF
cdr3_nt: TGTGCCTGGAGTCCCCGGTGGGGCGACGAGCAGTACTTC
clone_size: -
d_call: -
j_call: TRBJ2-7
v_call: TRBV30

cdr3_aa: CASQGGVGDSPLHF
cdr3_nt: TGCGCCAGTCAAGGAGGGGTAGGAGATTCACCCCTCCACTTT
clone_size: few
d_call: -
j_call: TRBJ1-6
v_call: TRBV4-1

cdr3_aa: CASSQVGTSGKTHYNEQFF
cdr3_nt: TGCGCCAGCAGCCAAGTGGGGACTAGCGGGAAGACCCACTACAATGAGCAGTTCTTC
clone_size: -
d_call: TRBD2
j_call: TRBJ2-1
v_call: TRBV4-1

cdr3_aa: CASSEARDRGRLTGGYTF
cdr3_nt: TGTGCCAGCAGTGAAGCTCGGGACAGGGGACGGTTAACAGGTGGCTACACCTTC
clone_size: -
d_call: TRBD1
j_call: TRBJ1-2
v_call: TRBV6-1

cdr3_aa: CAWSGPGVAKNIQYF
cdr3_nt: TGTGCCTGGAGTGGGCCCGGGGTAGCCAAAAACATTCAGTACTTC
clone_size: -
d_call: -
j_call: TRBJ2-4
v_call: TRBV30

cdr3_aa: CASSQSAGSYHQPQHF
cdr3_nt: TGTGCCAGCAGCCAATCGGCAGGGTCTTATCATCAGCCCCAGCATTTT
clone_size: -
d_call: -
j_call: TRBJ1-5
v_call: TRBV3-1/TRBV3-2

cdr3_aa: CASSPADREDQPQHF
cdr3_nt: TGTGCCAGCAGTCCAGCGGACAGGGAAGATCAGCCCCAGCATTTT
clone_size: -
d_call: TRBD1
j_call: TRBJ1-5
v_call: TRBV27

cdr3_aa: CSASISGGYTF
cdr3_nt: TGCAGTGCTAGCATTTCGGGGGGCTACACCTTC
clone_size: -
d_call: -
j_call: TRBJ1-2
v_call: TRBV20-1

cdr3_aa: CASSLEGDYGYTF
cdr3_nt: TGTGCCAGCAGCTTGGAAGGGGACTATGGCTACACCTTC
clone_size: -
d_call: -
j_call: TRBJ1-2
v_call: TRBV5-5

cdr3_aa: CASSEDSPMNTEAFF
cdr3_nt: TGTGCCAGCAGTGAGGACAGTCCTATGAACACTGAAGCTTTCTTT
clone_size: -
d_call: -
j_call: TRBJ1-1
v_call: TRBV2

cdr3_aa: CASSGYPTGPKNIQYF
cdr3_nt: TGTGCCAGCAGCGGATACCCGACAGGGCCCAAAAACATTCAGTACTTC
clone_size: -
d_call: TRBD1
j_call: TRBJ2-4
v_call: TRBV5-6

cdr3_aa: CASSRGDSGNTIYF
cdr3_nt: TGTGCCAGTAGTAGGGGCGACTCTGGAAACACCATATATTTT
clone_size: -
d_call: -
j_call: TRBJ1-3
v_call: TRBV19

cdr3_aa: CASRTGAHGYTF
cdr3_nt: TGTGCCAGCAGAACAGGGGCCCATGGCTACACCTTC
clone_size: few
d_call: TRBD1
j_call: TRBJ1-2
v_call: TRBV27

cdr3_aa: CASSPSPGNTEAFF
cdr3_nt: TGTGCCAGCAGCCCCTCGCCAGGGAACACTGAAGCTTTCTTT
clone_size: -
d_call: -
j_call: TRBJ1-1
v_call: TRBV9

cdr3_aa: CATMRGGDTEAFF
cdr3_nt: TGTGCCACCATGAGGGGAGGGGACACTGAAGCTTTCTTT
clone_size: -
d_call: -
j_call: TRBJ1-1
v_call: TRBV6-5

cdr3_aa: CASSLTVGKTVQSGEKLFF
cdr3_nt: TGTGCCAGCAGCTTAACGGTCGGAAAGACGGTCCAGTCGGGTGAAAAACTGTTTTTT
clone_size: -
d_call: -
j_call: TRBJ1-4
v_call: TRBV7-9

cdr3_aa: CASSLYSAGNTEAFF
cdr3_nt: TGTGCCAGCAGCCTTTATTCCGCGGGGAACACTGAAGCTTTCTTT
clone_size: -
d_call: -
j_call: TRBJ1-1
v_call: TRBV5-6

cdr3_aa: CASSQGRLAGYDNEQFF
cdr3_nt: TGCGCCAGCAGCCAAGGGAGACTAGCGGGATACGACAATGAGCAGTTCTTC
clone_size: few
d_call: TRBD2
j_call: TRBJ2-1
v_call: TRBV4-1

cdr3_aa: CASSYGQGTEEAFF
cdr3_nt: TGTGCCAGCAGCTATGGACAGGGGACGGAGGAAGCTTTCTTT
clone_size: -
d_call: TRBD1
j_call: TRBJ1-1
v_call: TRBV6-5

cdr3_aa: CSVFTSEAFF
cdr3_nt: TGCAGCGTTTTTACTTCGGAAGCTTTCTTT
clone_size: -
d_call: -
j_call: TRBJ1-1
v_call: TRBV29-1

cdr3_aa: CASSFLAEAGHEQYF
cdr3_nt: TGTGCCAGCAGCTTTTTGGCGGAAGCCGGCCACGAGCAGTACTTC
clone_size: -
d_call: -
j_call: TRBJ2-7
v_call: TRBV7-6

cdr3_aa: CASSYSSRATNEKLFF
cdr3_nt: TGTGCCAGCAGCTACAGCAGCCGTGCAACTAATGAAAAACTGTTTTTT
clone_size: -
d_call: -
j_call: TRBJ1-4
v_call: TRBV9

cdr3_aa: CASSQITDTQYF
cdr3_nt: TGTGCCAGCAGCCAGATCACAGATACGCAGTATTTT
clone_size: -
d_call: -
j_call: TRBJ2-3
v_call: TRBV5-4

cdr3_aa: CASSTGGGGTEAFF
cdr3_nt: TGTGCCAGCTCAACAGGGGGTGGAGGCACTGAAGCTTTCTTT
clone_size: -
d_call: TRBD1
j_call: TRBJ1-1
v_call: TRBV18

cdr3_aa: CASSLAVTMNTEAFF
cdr3_nt: TGTGCCAGCAGCTTAGCGGTTACAATGAACACTGAAGCTTTCTTT
clone_size: -
d_call: -
j_call: TRBJ1-1
v_call: TRBV7-2